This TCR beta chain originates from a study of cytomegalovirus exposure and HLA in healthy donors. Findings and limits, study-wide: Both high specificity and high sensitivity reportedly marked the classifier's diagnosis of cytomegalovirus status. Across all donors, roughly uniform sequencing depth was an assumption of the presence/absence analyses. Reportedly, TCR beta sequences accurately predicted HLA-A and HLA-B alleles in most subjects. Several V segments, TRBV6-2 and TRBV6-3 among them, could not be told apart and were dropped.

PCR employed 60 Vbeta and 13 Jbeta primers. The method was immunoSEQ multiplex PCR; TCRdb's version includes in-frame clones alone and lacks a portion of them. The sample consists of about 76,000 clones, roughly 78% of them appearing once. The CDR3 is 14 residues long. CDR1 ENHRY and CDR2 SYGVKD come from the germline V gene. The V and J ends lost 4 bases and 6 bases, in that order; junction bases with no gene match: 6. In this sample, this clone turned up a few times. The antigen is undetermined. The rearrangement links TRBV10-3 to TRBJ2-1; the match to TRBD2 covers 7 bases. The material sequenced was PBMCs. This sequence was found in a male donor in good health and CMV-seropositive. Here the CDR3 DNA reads TGTGCCATCAGTGTGAGCAGGGAGGGCAATGAGCAGTTCTTC. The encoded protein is CAISVSREGNEQFF.